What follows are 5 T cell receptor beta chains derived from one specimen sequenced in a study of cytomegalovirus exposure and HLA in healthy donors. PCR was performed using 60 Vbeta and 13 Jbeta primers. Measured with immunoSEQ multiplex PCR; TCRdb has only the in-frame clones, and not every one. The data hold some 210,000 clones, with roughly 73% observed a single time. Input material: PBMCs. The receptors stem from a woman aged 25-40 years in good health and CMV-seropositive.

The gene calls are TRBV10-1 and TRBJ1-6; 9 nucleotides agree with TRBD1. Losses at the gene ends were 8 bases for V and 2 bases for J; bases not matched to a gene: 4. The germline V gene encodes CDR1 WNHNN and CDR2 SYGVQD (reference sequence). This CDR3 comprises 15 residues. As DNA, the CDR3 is TGCGCCAGCGCCGGGACAGGGCCCTATAATTCACCCCTCCACTTT. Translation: CASAGTGPYNSPLHF.

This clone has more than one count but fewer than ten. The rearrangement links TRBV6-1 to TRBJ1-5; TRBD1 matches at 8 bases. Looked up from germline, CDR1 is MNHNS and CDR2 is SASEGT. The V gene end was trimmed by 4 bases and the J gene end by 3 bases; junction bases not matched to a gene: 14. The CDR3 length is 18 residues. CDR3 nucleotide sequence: TGTGCCAGCAGTGGTGCGGAACAGGGGGATCTCCTCAATCAGCCCCAGCATTTT. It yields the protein CASSGAEQGDLLNQPQHF.

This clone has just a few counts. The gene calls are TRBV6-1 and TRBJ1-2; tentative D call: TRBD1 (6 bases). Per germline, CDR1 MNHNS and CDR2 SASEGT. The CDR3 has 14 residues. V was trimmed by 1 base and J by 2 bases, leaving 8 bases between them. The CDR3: CASSEGGRNYGYTF. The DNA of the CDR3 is TGTGCCAGCAGTGAAGGGGGGCGCAACTATGGCTACACCTTC.

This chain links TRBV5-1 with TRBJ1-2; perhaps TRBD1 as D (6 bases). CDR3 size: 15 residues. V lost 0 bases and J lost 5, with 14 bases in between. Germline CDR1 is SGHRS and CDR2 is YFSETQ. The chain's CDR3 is CASSLARGGLYGYTF. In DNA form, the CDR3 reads TGCGCCAGCAGCTTGGCCCGTGGGGGCTTATATGGCTACACCTTC.

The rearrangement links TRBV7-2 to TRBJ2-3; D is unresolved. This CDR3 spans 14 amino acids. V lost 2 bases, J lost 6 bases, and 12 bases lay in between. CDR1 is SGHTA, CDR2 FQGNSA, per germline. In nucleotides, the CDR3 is TGTGCCAGCAGCTTACCCCTAGTTAGGGATACGCAGTATTTT. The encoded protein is CASSLPLVRDTQYF.